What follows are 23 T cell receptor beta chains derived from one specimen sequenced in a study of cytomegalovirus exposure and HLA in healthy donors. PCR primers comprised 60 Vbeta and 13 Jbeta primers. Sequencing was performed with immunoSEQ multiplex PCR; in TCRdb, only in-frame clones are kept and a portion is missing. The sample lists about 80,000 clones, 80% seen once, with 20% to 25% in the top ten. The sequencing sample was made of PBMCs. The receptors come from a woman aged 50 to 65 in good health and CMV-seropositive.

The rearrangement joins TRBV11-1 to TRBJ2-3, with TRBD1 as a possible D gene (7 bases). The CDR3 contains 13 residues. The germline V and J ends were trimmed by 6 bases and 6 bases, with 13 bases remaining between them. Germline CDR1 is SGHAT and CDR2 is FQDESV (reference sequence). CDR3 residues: CASSLSGGDTQYF. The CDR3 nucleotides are TGTGCCAGCAGTCTCTCAGGGGGGGATACGCAGTATTTT. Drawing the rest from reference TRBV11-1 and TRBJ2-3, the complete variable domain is EAEVAQSPRYKITEKSQAVAFWCDPISGHATLYWYRQILGQGPELLVQFQDESVVDDSQLPKDRFSAERLKGVDSTLKIQPAELGDSAMYLCASSLSGGDTQYFGPGTRLTVL.

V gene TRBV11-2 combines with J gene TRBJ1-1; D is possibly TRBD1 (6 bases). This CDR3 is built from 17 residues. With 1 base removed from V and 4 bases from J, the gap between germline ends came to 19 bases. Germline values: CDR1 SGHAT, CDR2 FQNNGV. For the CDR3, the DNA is TGTGCCAGCAGCTTAGGCCTCAGGGGCCAAGGGTCCACTGAAGCTTTCTTT. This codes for CASSLGLRGQGSTEAFF.

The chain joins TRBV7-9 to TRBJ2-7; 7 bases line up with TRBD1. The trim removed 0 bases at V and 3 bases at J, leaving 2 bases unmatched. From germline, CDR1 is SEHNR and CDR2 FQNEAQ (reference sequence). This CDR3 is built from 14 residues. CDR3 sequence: CASSLARGFYEQYF. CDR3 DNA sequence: TGTGCCAGCAGCTTAGCCAGGGGGTTCTACGAGCAGTACTTC.

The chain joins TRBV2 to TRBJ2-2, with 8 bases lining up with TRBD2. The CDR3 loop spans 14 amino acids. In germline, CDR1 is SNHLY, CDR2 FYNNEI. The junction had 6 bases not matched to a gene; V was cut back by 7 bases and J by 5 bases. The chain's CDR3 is CASTWVAGTGELFF. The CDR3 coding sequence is TGTGCCAGCACGTGGGTAGCGGGGACCGGGGAGCTGTTTTTT.

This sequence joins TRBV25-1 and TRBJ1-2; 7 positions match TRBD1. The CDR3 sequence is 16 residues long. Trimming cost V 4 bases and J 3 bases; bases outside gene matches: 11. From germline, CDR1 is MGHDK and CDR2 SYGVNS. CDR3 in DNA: TGTGCCAGCAGTGTGGGGGACAGACCGAGGTACTATGGCTACACCTTC. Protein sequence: CASSVGDRPRYYGYTF.

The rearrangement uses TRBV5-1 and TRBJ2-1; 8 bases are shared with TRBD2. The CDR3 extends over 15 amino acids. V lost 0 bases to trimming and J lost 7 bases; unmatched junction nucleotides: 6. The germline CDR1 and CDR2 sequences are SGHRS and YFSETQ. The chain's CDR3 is CASSLGLATGNEQFF. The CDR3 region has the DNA TGCGCCAGCAGCTTGGGACTAGCGACGGGGAATGAGCAGTTCTTC. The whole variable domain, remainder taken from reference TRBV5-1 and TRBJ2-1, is KAGVTQTPRYLIKTRGQQVTLSCSPISGHRSVSWYQQTPGQGLQFLFEYFSETQRNKGNFPGRFSGRQFSNSRSEMNVSTLELGDSALYLCASSLGLATGNEQFFGPGTRLTVL.

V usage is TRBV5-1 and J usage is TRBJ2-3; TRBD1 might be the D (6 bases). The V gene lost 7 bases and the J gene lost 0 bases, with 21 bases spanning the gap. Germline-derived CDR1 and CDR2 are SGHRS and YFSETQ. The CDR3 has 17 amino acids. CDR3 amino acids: CASGLDPGHSSTDTQYF. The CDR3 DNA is TGCGCCAGCGGGCTTGACCCGGGACACTCTAGCACAGATACGCAGTATTTT.

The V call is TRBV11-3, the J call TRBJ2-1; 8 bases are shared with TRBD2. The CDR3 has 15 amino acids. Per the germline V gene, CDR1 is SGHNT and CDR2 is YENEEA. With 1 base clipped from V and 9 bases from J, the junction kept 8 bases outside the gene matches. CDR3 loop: CASSLVPLAGTEQFF. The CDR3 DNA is TGTGCCAGCAGCTTAGTCCCCTTAGCGGGAACTGAGCAGTTCTTC.

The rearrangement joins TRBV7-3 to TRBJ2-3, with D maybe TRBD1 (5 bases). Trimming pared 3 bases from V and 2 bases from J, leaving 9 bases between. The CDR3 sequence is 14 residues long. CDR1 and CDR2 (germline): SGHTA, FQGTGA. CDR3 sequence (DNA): TGTGCCAGCAGCTTTAATGGGGCCACAGATACGCAGTATTTT. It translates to CASSFNGATDTQYF. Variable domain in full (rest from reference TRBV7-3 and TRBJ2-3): GAGVSQTPSNKVTEKGKYVELRCDPISGHTALYWYRQSLGQGPEFLIYFQGTGAADDSGLPNDRFFAVRPEGSVSTLKIQRTERGDSAVYLCASSFNGATDTQYFGPGTRLTVL.

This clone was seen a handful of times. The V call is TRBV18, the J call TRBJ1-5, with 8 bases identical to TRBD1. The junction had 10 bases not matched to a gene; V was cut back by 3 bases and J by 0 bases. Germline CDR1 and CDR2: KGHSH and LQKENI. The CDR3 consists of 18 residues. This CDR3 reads CASSPTDRGANSNQPQHF. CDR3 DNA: TGTGCCAGCTCACCCACAGACAGGGGCGCGAATAGCAATCAGCCCCAGCATTTT.

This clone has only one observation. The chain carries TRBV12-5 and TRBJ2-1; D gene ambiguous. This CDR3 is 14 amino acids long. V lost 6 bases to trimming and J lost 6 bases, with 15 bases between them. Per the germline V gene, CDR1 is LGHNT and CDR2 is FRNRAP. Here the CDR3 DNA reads TGTGCTAGTGGCCCCTCAAGGAGTTCCAATGAGCAGTTCTTC. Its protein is CASGPSRSSNEQFF.

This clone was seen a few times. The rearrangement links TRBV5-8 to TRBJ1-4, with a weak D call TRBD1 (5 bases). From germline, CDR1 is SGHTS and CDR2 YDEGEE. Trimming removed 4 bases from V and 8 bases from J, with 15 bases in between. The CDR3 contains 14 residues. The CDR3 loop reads CASSPGGWNEKLFF. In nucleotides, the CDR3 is TGTGCCAGCAGCCCCGGGGGGTGGAACGAAAAACTGTTTTTT.

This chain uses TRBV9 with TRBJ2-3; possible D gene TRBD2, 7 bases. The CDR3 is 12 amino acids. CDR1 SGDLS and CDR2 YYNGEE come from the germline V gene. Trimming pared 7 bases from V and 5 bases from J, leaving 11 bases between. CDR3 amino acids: CASGGAGDTQYF. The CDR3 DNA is TGTGCCAGCGGGGGGGCGGGAGATACGCAGTATTTT. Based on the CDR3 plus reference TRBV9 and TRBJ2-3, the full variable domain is DSGVTQTPKHLITATGQRVTLRCSPRSGDLSVYWYQQSLDQGLQFLIQYYNGEERAKGNILERFSAQQFPDLHSELNLSSLELGDSALYFCASGGAGDTQYFGPGTRLTVL.

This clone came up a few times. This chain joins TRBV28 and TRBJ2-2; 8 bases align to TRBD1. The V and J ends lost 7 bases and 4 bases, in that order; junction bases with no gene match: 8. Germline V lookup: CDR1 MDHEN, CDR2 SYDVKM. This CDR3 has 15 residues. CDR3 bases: TGTGCCAGCAATTGGGGGCAGGGGGCCACCGGGGAGCTGTTTTTT. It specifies CASNWGQGATGELFF.

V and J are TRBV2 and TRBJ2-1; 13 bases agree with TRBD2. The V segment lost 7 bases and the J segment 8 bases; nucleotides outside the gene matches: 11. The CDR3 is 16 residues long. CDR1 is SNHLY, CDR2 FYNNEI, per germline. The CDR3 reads CASTLQTSGRLDEQFF. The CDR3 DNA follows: TGTGCCAGCACTCTTCAGACTAGCGGGAGGTTAGATGAGCAGTTCTTC.

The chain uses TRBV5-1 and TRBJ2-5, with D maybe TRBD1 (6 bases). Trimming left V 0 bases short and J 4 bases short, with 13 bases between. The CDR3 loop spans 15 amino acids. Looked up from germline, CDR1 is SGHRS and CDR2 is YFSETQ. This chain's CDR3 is CASSLAAGARETQYF. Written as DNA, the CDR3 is TGCGCCAGCAGCTTGGCGGCAGGGGCACGAGAGACCCAGTACTTC.

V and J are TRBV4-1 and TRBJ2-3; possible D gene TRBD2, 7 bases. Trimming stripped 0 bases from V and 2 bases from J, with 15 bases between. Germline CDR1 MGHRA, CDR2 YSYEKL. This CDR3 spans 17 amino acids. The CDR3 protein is CASSQDNDGGHTDTQYF. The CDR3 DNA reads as TGCGCCAGCAGCCAAGATAACGACGGGGGGCACACAGATACGCAGTATTTT.

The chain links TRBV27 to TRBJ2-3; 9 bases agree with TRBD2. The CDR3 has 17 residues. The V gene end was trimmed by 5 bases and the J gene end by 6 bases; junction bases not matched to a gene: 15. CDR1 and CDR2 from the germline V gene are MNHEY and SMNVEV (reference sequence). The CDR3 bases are TGTGCCAGCAGTCCGGGGAGGGGGCGGGCGGGAGGGGATACGCAGTATTTT. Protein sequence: CASSPGRGRAGGDTQYF.

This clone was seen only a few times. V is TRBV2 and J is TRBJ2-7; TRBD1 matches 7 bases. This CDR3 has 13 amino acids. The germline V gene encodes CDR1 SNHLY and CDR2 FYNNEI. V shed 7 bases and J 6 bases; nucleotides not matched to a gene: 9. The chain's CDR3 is CASIITTGIEQYF. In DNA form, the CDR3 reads TGTGCCAGCATAATTACGACAGGGATCGAGCAGTACTTC.

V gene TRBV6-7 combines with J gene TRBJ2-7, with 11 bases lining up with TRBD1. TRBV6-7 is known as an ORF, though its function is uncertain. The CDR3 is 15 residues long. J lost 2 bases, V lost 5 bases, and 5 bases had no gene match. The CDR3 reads CASSPGTGGTYEQYV. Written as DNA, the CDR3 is TGTGCCAGCAGTCCCGGGACAGGGGGGACCTACGAGCAGTACGTC.

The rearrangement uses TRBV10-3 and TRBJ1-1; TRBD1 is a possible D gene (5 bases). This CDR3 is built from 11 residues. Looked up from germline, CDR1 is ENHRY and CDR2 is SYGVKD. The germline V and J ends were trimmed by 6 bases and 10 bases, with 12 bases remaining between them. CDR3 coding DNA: TGTGCCATCAGGGCAGGGAATGGAGCTTTCTTT. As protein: CAIRAGNGAFF.

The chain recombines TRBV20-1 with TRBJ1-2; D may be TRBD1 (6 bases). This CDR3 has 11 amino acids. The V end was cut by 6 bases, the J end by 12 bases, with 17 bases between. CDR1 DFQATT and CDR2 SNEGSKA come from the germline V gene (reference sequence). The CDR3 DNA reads TGCAGTGCGCCAATCGCCGGGGGGCACACCTTC. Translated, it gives CSAPIAGGHTF.

The CDR3 DNA follows: TGTGCCTGGAGTGTAAGATGGAGCTCTGGGGCCAACGTCCTGACTTTC. It specifies CAWSVRWSSGANVLTF. The chain links TRBV30 to TRBJ2-6; D remains unclear. V was pared by 0 bases and J by 0 bases, with 9 bases between. The V gene's germline CDR1 is GTSNPN and CDR2 SVGIG (reference sequence). This CDR3 comprises 16 residues. Combining the CDR3 with reference TRBV30 and TRBJ2-6 gives the whole variable domain SQTIHQWPATLVQPVGSPLSLECTVEGTSNPNLYWYRQAAGRGLQLLFYSVGIGQISSEVPQNLSASRPQDRQFILSSKKLLLSDSGFYLCAWSVRWSSGANVLTFGAGSRLTVL.